The present TCR beta chain was sequenced within a study of blood T cells in healthy people across ages. The V gene's germline CDR1 is SGHTA and CDR2 FQGNSA. The V segment lost 0 bases and the J segment 1 base; nucleotides outside the gene matches: 5. This CDR3 comprises 17 residues. A J-beta primer mix and a sample-barcoded 5' primer were used in a second PCR of roughly 6 to 11 cycles. TCRdb reprocessed the 5' RACE reads with MiXCR, giving one entry per CDR3 protein. The sample has about 1,500,000 distinct CDR3 sequences; about 30% are singletons. The rearrangement links TRBV7-2 to TRBJ2-2; 7 bases line up with TRBD2. The origin of this receptor is a woman in her thirties in good health. Material: blood. The CDR3 nucleotides read TGTGCCAGCAGCTTAGCGGCTAGCGGCCTGAACACCGGGGAGCTGTTTTTT. Encoded protein: CASSLAASGLNTGELFF.